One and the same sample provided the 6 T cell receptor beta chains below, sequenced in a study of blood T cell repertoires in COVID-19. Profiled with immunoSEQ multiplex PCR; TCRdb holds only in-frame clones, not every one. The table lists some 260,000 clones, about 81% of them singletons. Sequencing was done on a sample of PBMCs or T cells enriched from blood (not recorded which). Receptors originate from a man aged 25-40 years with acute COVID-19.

CDR3 sequence (DNA): TGTGCCAGTAGACGAGGACAGGCGGCAACAGATACGCAGTATTTT. Translated: CASRRGQAATDTQYF. The chain is built from TRBV19 and TRBJ2-3; 7 bases are shared with TRBD1. The CDR3 has 15 amino acids. V shed 6 bases, J shed 3 bases, and the junction held 9 bases outside the gene matches. Per germline, CDR1 LNHDA and CDR2 SQIVND (reference sequence). The full variable domain, rest sourced from reference TRBV19 and TRBJ2-3, is DGGITQSPKYLFRKEGQNVTLSCEQNLNHDAMYWYRQDPGQGLRLIYYSQIVNDFQKGDIAEGYSVSREKKESFPLTVTSAQKNPTAFYLCASRRGQAATDTQYFGPGTRLTVL.

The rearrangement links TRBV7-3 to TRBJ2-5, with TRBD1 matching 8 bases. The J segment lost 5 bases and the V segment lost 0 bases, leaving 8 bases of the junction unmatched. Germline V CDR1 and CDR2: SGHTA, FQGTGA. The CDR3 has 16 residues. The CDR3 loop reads CASSLTWGTGSETQYF. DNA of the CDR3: TGTGCCAGCAGCTTAACGTGGGGGACAGGAAGCGAGACCCAGTACTTC. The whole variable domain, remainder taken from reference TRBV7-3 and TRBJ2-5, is GAGVSQTPSNKVTEKGKYVELRCDPISGHTALYWYRQSLGQGPEFLIYFQGTGAADDSGLPNDRFFAVRPEGSVSTLKIQRTERGDSAVYLCASSLTWGTGSETQYFGPGTRLLVL.

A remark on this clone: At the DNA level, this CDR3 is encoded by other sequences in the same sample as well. The CDR3 is CASSLGDRGTTNEKLFF. The CDR3 DNA sequence: TGTGCCAGCAGCTTGGGGGACAGGGGTACAACTAATGAAAAACTGTTTTTT. The chain uses TRBV7-9 and TRBJ1-4, with 10 bases fitting TRBD1. The junction had 4 bases not matched to a gene; V was cut back by 3 bases and J by 0 bases. CDR1 and CDR2 from the germline V gene are SEHNR and FQNEAQ (reference sequence). This CDR3 region has 17 residues.

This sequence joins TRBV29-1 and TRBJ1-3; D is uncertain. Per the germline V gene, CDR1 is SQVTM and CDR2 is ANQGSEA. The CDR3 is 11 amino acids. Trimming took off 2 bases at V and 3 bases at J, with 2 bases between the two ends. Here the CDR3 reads CSVELGNTIYF. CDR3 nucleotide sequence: TGCAGCGTTGAACTTGGAAACACCATATATTTT. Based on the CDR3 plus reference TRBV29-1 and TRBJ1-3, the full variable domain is SAVISQKPSRDICQRGTSLTIQCQVDSQVTMMFWYRQQPGQSLTLIATANQGSEATYESGFVIDKFPISRPNLTFSTLTVSNMSPEDSSIYLCSVELGNTIYFGEGSWLTVV.

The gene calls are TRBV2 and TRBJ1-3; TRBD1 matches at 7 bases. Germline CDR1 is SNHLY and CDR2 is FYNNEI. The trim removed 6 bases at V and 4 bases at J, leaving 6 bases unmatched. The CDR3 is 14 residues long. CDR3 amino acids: CASRVQGIGNTIYF. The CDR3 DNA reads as TGTGCCAGCAGGGTACAGGGGATCGGAAACACCATATATTTT.

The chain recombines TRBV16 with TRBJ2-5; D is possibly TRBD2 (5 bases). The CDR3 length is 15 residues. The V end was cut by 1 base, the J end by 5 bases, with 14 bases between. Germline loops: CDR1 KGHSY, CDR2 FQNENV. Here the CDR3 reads CASSQFSGKGETQYF. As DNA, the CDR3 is TGTGCCAGCAGCCAATTTTCGGGGAAGGGCGAGACCCAGTACTTC.